Listed below are T cell receptor beta chains from one sample, sequenced in a study of shared clonotypes between healthy human individuals. Clones were read by immunoSEQ multiplex PCR, and TCRdb kept only the in-frame ones, dropping some. The sample shows some 680,000 clones, less than 80% of them seen only once. Sample: memory CD4+ T cells sorted from blood. Receptors originate from a woman aged 25 to 39 in good health. Both conserved end residues are part of each CDR3. D genes are given only for firm matches. For some rows the clone size is stated as once, few or many, or as a class when expanded; others skip it.

cdr3_aa: CASSLLPNTEAFF
cdr3_nt: TGTGCCAGCAGTTTGCTACCGAACACTGAAGCTTTCTTT
clone_size: -
d_call: -
j_call: TRBJ1-1
v_call: TRBV28

cdr3_aa: CASSLGGSLSYEQYF
cdr3_nt: TGTGCCAGCAGCTTGGGCGGGAGTCTATCCTACGAGCAGTACTTC
clone_size: -
d_call: TRBD2
j_call: TRBJ2-7
v_call: TRBV5-4

cdr3_aa: CASSLWVGGKADTQYF
cdr3_nt: TGTGCCAGCAGCTTATGGGTCGGCGGGAAAGCAGATACGCAGTATTTT
clone_size: -
d_call: -
j_call: TRBJ2-3
v_call: TRBV7-2

cdr3_aa: CAWADGGSPLHF
cdr3_nt: TGTGCCTGGGCGGACGGTGGTTCACCCCTCCACTTT
clone_size: -
d_call: -
j_call: TRBJ1-6
v_call: TRBV30

cdr3_aa: CASSFLALPGELFF
cdr3_nt: TGTGCCAGCAGCTTCCTAGCTTTGCCCGGGGAGCTGTTTTTT
clone_size: -
d_call: -
j_call: TRBJ2-2
v_call: TRBV11-2

cdr3_aa: CASSPRKDRAQETQYF
cdr3_nt: TGTGCCAGCAGCCCCCGAAAGGATCGGGCCCAAGAGACCCAGTACTTC
clone_size: -
d_call: -
j_call: TRBJ2-5
v_call: TRBV5-6

cdr3_aa: CASSPRWGSYNEQFF
cdr3_nt: TGTGCCAGCAGTCCTCGTTGGGGCTCCTACAATGAGCAGTTCTTC
clone_size: few
d_call: -
j_call: TRBJ2-1
v_call: TRBV27

cdr3_aa: CASSPSGGNTIYF
cdr3_nt: TGTGCCAGCAGTCCTAGCGGAGGAAACACCATATATTTT
clone_size: -
d_call: -
j_call: TRBJ1-3
v_call: TRBV27

cdr3_aa: CASSLSASGYSTDTQYF
cdr3_nt: TGTGCCAGCAGCTTATCGGCTAGCGGGTATAGCACAGATACGCAGTATTTT
clone_size: -
d_call: TRBD2
j_call: TRBJ2-3
v_call: TRBV7-6

cdr3_aa: CASRTESSGANVLTF
cdr3_nt: TGTGCCAGCCGTACTGAGTCCTCTGGGGCCAACGTCCTGACTTTC
clone_size: -
d_call: -
j_call: TRBJ2-6
v_call: TRBV19

cdr3_aa: CASSQRTGNYEQYF
cdr3_nt: TGTGCCAGCAGCCAGAGGACAGGGAACTACGAGCAGTACTTC
clone_size: once
d_call: TRBD1
j_call: TRBJ2-7
v_call: TRBV7-8

cdr3_aa: CASSFGRVVYEQYF
cdr3_nt: TGTGCCAGCAGCTTCGGAAGGGTGGTCTACGAGCAGTACTTC
clone_size: -
d_call: -
j_call: TRBJ2-7
v_call: TRBV7-8

cdr3_aa: CASSPRRDNTGELFF
cdr3_nt: TGTGCCAGCTCACCCAGACGGGACAACACCGGGGAGCTGTTTTTT
clone_size: -
d_call: -
j_call: TRBJ2-2
v_call: TRBV18

cdr3_aa: CASSERQINYGYTF
cdr3_nt: TGTGCCAGCAGCGAGAGACAGATCAACTATGGCTACACCTTC
clone_size: -
d_call: -
j_call: TRBJ1-2
v_call: TRBV2

cdr3_aa: CASRATSAKYEQYF
cdr3_nt: TGTGCCAGCAGGGCTACTAGCGCCAAATACGAGCAGTACTTC
clone_size: -
d_call: TRBD2
j_call: TRBJ2-7
v_call: TRBV6-6

cdr3_aa: CVRRILRDRNYEQYF
cdr3_nt: TGTGTCAGAAGGATATTAAGGGACAGAAATTACGAGCAGTACTTC
clone_size: -
d_call: -
j_call: TRBJ2-7
v_call: TRBV7-5

cdr3_aa: CASRREGWASGSYTQYF
cdr3_nt: TGTGCCAGCCGCCGAGAGGGGTGGGCTAGCGGGAGTTATACGCAGTATTTT
clone_size: once
d_call: TRBD2
j_call: TRBJ2-3
v_call: TRBV28

cdr3_aa: CASSIQSGQGLISGNTIYF
cdr3_nt: TGTGCCAGTAGTATTCAATCTGGACAGGGCTTAATATCTGGAAACACCATATATTTT
clone_size: -
d_call: TRBD1
j_call: TRBJ1-3
v_call: TRBV19

cdr3_aa: CASSYSMGTGVQPQHF
cdr3_nt: TGTGCCAGCAGTTACTCGATGGGGACAGGGGTTCAGCCCCAGCATTTT
clone_size: -
d_call: TRBD1
j_call: TRBJ1-5
v_call: TRBV6-6

cdr3_aa: CASSQVTVLGGYTF
cdr3_nt: TGCGCCAGCAGCCAGGTGACAGTTTTGGGTGGCTACACCTTC
clone_size: -
d_call: -
j_call: TRBJ1-2
v_call: TRBV4-1

cdr3_aa: CSVEGRGIYGYTF
cdr3_nt: TGCAGCGTTGAGGGTCGCGGGATCTATGGCTACACCTTC
clone_size: few
d_call: -
j_call: TRBJ1-2
v_call: TRBV29-1

cdr3_aa: CASSLGQNYGYTF
cdr3_nt: TGTGCCAGCAGCTTAGGACAGAACTATGGCTACACCTTC
clone_size: -
d_call: -
j_call: TRBJ1-2
v_call: TRBV7-2

cdr3_aa: CASSQGTDRGKLFF
cdr3_nt: TGTGCCAGCAGCCAGGGGACCGACAGGGGAAAACTGTTTTTT
clone_size: once
d_call: TRBD1
j_call: TRBJ1-4
v_call: TRBV11-2

cdr3_aa: CASSFRQGQPQHF
cdr3_nt: TGTGCCAGCAGTTTTAGACAGGGGCAGCCCCAGCATTTT
clone_size: -
d_call: TRBD1
j_call: TRBJ1-5
v_call: TRBV28

cdr3_aa: CASSPLQEGNEKLFF
cdr3_nt: TGTGCCAGCTCACCCTTACAGGAGGGGAATGAAAAACTGTTTTTT
clone_size: -
d_call: -
j_call: TRBJ1-4
v_call: TRBV18

cdr3_aa: CASSLQRGYTF
cdr3_nt: TGTGCCAGCAGTTTACAGCGTGGCTACACCTTC
clone_size: -
d_call: -
j_call: TRBJ1-2
v_call: TRBV28

cdr3_aa: CATSIPGGVGYTF
cdr3_nt: TGTGCCACCAGCATCCCAGGGGGCGTTGGCTACACCTTC
clone_size: -
d_call: TRBD1
j_call: TRBJ1-2
v_call: TRBV15

cdr3_aa: CASSLDLSGSFSYEQYF
cdr3_nt: TGTGCCAGCAGCTTAGATCTTAGCGGGAGTTTTTCCTACGAGCAGTACTTC
clone_size: few
d_call: TRBD2
j_call: TRBJ2-7
v_call: TRBV7-9

cdr3_aa: CASSLDYRIQGGYGYTF
cdr3_nt: TGTGCCAGCAGCTTGGACTACCGCATACAGGGTGGCTATGGCTACACCTTC
clone_size: -
d_call: -
j_call: TRBJ1-2
v_call: TRBV5-6

cdr3_aa: CASSAYFTGTSGTNEQYF
cdr3_nt: TGTGCCAGCAGTGCCTATTTCACCGGGACTAGCGGGACAAACGAGCAGTACTTC
clone_size: -
d_call: TRBD2
j_call: TRBJ2-7
v_call: TRBV25-1